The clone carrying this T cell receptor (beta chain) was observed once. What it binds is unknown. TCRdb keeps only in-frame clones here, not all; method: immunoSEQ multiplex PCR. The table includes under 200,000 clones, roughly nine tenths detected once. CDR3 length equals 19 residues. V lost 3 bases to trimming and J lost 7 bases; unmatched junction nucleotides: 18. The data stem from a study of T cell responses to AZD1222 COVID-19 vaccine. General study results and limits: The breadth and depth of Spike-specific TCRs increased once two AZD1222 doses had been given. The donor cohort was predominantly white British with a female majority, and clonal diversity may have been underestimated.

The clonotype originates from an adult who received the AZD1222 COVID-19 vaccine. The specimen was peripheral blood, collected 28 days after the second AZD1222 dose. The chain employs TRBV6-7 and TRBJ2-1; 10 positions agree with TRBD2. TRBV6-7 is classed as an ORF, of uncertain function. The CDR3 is CASSYFSSGGQPKRNEQFF. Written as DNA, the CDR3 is TGTGCCAGCAGTTATTTTTCTAGCGGGGGACAACCAAAGAGGAATGAGCAGTTCTTC.